This is a list of T cell receptor beta chains from one sample in a study of T cells in Graves' hyperthyroidism and ophthalmopathy. TCRdb reprocessed the multiplex PCR reads with MiXCR, giving one entry per CDR3 protein. The table shows more than 300,000 distinct CDR3 sequences, with approximately 13% occurring only once. Sequencing was carried out using blood. Every receptor here comes from a woman aged 18-35 years with Graves' hyperthyroidism. CDR3s include the opening cysteine and the closing phenylalanine or tryptophan. The order of the fields is CDR3 protein, CDR3 DNA, D gene, V gene, CDR3 length, J gene, clone size. D genes are given only for firm matches. Rows may omit the clone size; those that give it use once, few, many or a size class.

CDR3aa: CASSLALADTQYF
CDR3nt: TGTGCCAGCAGTTTGGCCCTCGCAGATACGCAGTATTTT
d_gene: .
v_gene: TRBV27
len: 13
j_gene: TRBJ2-3
abundance: .

CDR3aa: CASSTRVAGGETQYF
CDR3nt: TGTGCCAGCAGCACCCGGGTCGCCGGAGGGGAGACCCAGTACTTC
d_gene: .
v_gene: TRBV7-2
len: 15
j_gene: TRBJ2-5
abundance: many

CDR3aa: CSVEDFRAFF
CDR3nt: TGCAGCGTTGAAGATTTTCGAGCTTTCTTT
d_gene: .
v_gene: TRBV29-1
len: 10
j_gene: TRBJ1-1
abundance: .

CDR3aa: CASSSTSGRASAFYEQYF
CDR3nt: TGTGCCAGCAGTTCGACTAGCGGGAGGGCCTCGGCGTTCTACGAGCAGTACTTC
d_gene: TRBD2
v_gene: TRBV27
len: 18
j_gene: TRBJ2-7
abundance: many

CDR3aa: CASKEGYGYTF
CDR3nt: TGTGCCAGCAAGGAGGGATATGGCTACACCTTC
d_gene: .
v_gene: TRBV2
len: 11
j_gene: TRBJ1-2
abundance: many

CDR3aa: CASSFRTGIYGYTF
CDR3nt: TGTGCCAGCAGCTTCAGGACAGGGATCTATGGCTACACCTTC
d_gene: TRBD1
v_gene: TRBV9
len: 14
j_gene: TRBJ1-2
abundance: many

CDR3aa: CASTPGTSANEQFF
CDR3nt: TGCGCCAGCACCCCCGGGACTAGCGCCAATGAGCAGTTCTTC
d_gene: TRBD2
v_gene: TRBV5-1
len: 14
j_gene: TRBJ2-1
abundance: .

CDR3aa: CSARSRRGVQETQYF
CDR3nt: TGCAGTGCTAGGTCTAGAAGGGGGGTACAAGAGACCCAGTACTTC
d_gene: .
v_gene: TRBV20-1
len: 15
j_gene: TRBJ2-5
abundance: many

CDR3aa: CSANARDRGYEQYF
CDR3nt: TGCAGTGCTAATGCCCGGGACAGGGGCTACGAGCAGTACTTC
d_gene: TRBD1
v_gene: TRBV20-1
len: 14
j_gene: TRBJ2-7
abundance: many

CDR3aa: CASRPRGSEAFF
CDR3nt: TGTGCCAGCAGGCCGCGGGGCTCTGAAGCTTTCTTT
d_gene: .
v_gene: TRBV6-2/TRBV6-3
len: 12
j_gene: TRBJ1-1
abundance: many

CDR3aa: CASSLQGVAPTDTQYF
CDR3nt: TGTGCCAGCAGCCTTCAAGGAGTGGCGCCCACAGATACGCAGTATTTT
d_gene: .
v_gene: TRBV14
len: 16
j_gene: TRBJ2-3
abundance: many

CDR3aa: CASSAGTRSYEQYF
CDR3nt: TGTGCCAGCAGCGCCGGGACTAGATCCTACGAGCAGTACTTC
d_gene: TRBD2
v_gene: TRBV9
len: 14
j_gene: TRBJ2-7
abundance: many

CDR3aa: CASSPPSAQSTDTQYF
CDR3nt: TGTGCCAGCAGTCCTCCAAGCGCCCAGAGCACAGATACGCAGTATTTT
d_gene: .
v_gene: TRBV28
len: 16
j_gene: TRBJ2-3
abundance: many

CDR3aa: CASSKGTGLAGVSNEQFF
CDR3nt: TGTGCCAGCAGCAAAGGGACAGGTCTAGCGGGAGTCAGCAATGAGCAGTTCTTC
d_gene: TRBD2
v_gene: TRBV9
len: 18
j_gene: TRBJ2-1
abundance: few

CDR3aa: CASSLRKNTEAFF
CDR3nt: TGTGCCAGCTCCCTCAGAAAGAACACTGAAGCTTTCTTT
d_gene: .
v_gene: TRBV18
len: 13
j_gene: TRBJ1-1
abundance: many

CDR3aa: CASSLALGAGEDTQYF
CDR3nt: TGTGCCAGCAGCTTAGCGCTAGGAGCGGGAGAAGATACGCAGTATTTT
d_gene: TRBD2
v_gene: TRBV7-9
len: 16
j_gene: TRBJ2-3
abundance: many

CDR3aa: CAWTHRATRMNTEAFF
CDR3nt: TGTGCCTGGACTCATCGGGCCACACGGATGAACACTGAAGCTTTCTTT
d_gene: .
v_gene: TRBV30
len: 16
j_gene: TRBJ1-1
abundance: many

CDR3aa: CASSETEGEETQYF
CDR3nt: TGTGCCAGCAGCGAAACCGAGGGGGAAGAGACCCAGTACTTC
d_gene: .
v_gene: TRBV7-3
len: 14
j_gene: TRBJ2-5
abundance: few

CDR3aa: CASSERQATYEQYF
CDR3nt: TGTGCCAGCAGTGAACGACAGGCCACCTACGAGCAGTACTTC
d_gene: .
v_gene: TRBV6-1
len: 14
j_gene: TRBJ2-7
abundance: few

CDR3aa: CASSRPRQGNYGYTF
CDR3nt: TGTGCCAGCAGCCGGCCCCGACAGGGGAACTATGGCTACACCTTC
d_gene: TRBD1
v_gene: TRBV12-3/TRBV12-4
len: 15
j_gene: TRBJ1-2
abundance: many

CDR3aa: CASSLGRDQETQYF
CDR3nt: TGTGCCAGCAGCTTAGGCAGGGACCAAGAGACCCAGTACTTC
d_gene: .
v_gene: TRBV7-8
len: 14
j_gene: TRBJ2-5
abundance: many

CDR3aa: CASSPGSSAEAFF
CDR3nt: TGTGCCAGCTCACCAGGGTCTAGTGCTGAAGCTTTCTTT
d_gene: .
v_gene: TRBV18
len: 13
j_gene: TRBJ1-1
abundance: many

CDR3aa: CSAVEASGGYEQFF
CDR3nt: TGCAGTGCAGTCGAGGCTAGCGGGGGCTATGAGCAGTTCTTC
d_gene: TRBD2
v_gene: TRBV20-1
len: 14
j_gene: TRBJ2-1
abundance: many